This TCR beta chain was profiled in a study of CD8 T cells in Susac syndrome. Germline V CDR1 and CDR2: SQVTM, ANQGSEA. The CDR3 spans 14 residues. Trimming removed 0 bases from V and 2 bases from J, with 9 bases in between. Reverse transcription of about 0.45 to 1 ug RNA was carried out with random hexamers. TCRdb ran MiXCR on the immunoSEQ multiplex PCR reads and lists one entry per CDR3 protein. This table has 130,000 to 150,000 distinct CDR3 sequences, approximately 93% appearing once. The sequence was obtained from a human donor in good health. The sequenced sample consisted of CD4+ T cells from PBMCs. The chain couples TRBV29-1 to TRBJ2-3; the D is unclear. The CDR3 protein is CSVEEGKNTDTQYF. For the CDR3, the DNA is TGCAGCGTTGAAGAGGGAAAGAACACAGATACGCAGTATTTT.